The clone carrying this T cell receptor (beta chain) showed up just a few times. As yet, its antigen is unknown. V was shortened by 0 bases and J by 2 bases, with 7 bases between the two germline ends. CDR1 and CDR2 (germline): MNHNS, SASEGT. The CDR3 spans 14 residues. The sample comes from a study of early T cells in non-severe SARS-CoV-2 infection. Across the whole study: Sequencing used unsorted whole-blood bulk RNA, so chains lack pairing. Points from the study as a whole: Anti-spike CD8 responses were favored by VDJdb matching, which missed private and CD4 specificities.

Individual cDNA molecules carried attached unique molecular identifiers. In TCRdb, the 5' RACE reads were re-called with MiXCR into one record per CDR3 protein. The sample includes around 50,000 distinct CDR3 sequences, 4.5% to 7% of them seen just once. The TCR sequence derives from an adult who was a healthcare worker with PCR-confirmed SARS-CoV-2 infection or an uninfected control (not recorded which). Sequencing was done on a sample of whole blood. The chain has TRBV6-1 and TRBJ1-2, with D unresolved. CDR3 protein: CASSEAFMNYGYTF. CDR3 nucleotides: TGTGCCAGCAGTGAAGCGTTTATGAACTATGGCTACACCTTC.